This T cell receptor beta chain comes out of a study of molecular identifiers for immune sequencing clone quantification. General study findings and limits: Investigators reportedly could detect spiked Jurkat TCR RNA from one cell among one million naive cells. Sizes of clones that are highly expanded could be underestimated (if identical TCR molecules share a barcode). Clones exceeding 20 RNA copies carried over 99% of effector molecules but under 1% of naive-cell molecules.

TCRdb reanalysed the PCR reads using MiXCR and keeps one entry per CDR3 protein. The sample shows about 36,000 distinct CDR3 sequences, about a fifth of them seen only once. Naive CD8 T cell sorting was performed on the CD8+CD4-CCR7+CD45RA+ phenotype. The CDR3 totals 14 residues. V dropped 6 bases and J dropped 5 bases, with 16 bases sitting between them. This clonotype was detected ten times or more. Antigen specificity is unknown. This clonotype was sampled from a human donor in good health. Some libraries in this study had Jurkat cell RNA spiked in. The material sequenced was naive CD8+ T cells from blood, with Jurkat cell RNA spiked in. The subset was: FACS-sorted CD8+CD4-CCR7+CD45RA+ naive T cells. V gene TRBV12-3 or TRBV12-4 combines with J gene TRBJ2-5, with D possibly being TRBD1 (6 bases). CDR3 bases: TGTGCCAGCAGCCTGACAGGAAAGTTTGAGACCCAGTACTTC. It codes for CASSLTGKFETQYF.